This T cell receptor (beta chain) was observed in a study of blood T cell repertoires in COVID-19. Looking at the study overall: Sites across the United States, Italy and Spain contributed samples from acute and convalescent COVID-19.

Repertoires were generated with immunoSEQ multiplex PCR, while TCRdb's copy carries only in-frame clones and drops some. Of about 280,000 clones listed, roughly four fifths are singletons. Trimming took off 1 base at V and 5 bases at J, with 13 bases between the two ends. The germline V gene has CDR1 SGDLS and CDR2 YYNGEE. The CDR3 covers 15 residues. This clone was recorded only once. This sequence originates from a man aged 35 to 55 who had been exposed to COVID-19. The chain is built from TRBV9 and TRBJ2-1; D gene unclear. Sequencing was carried out using PBMCs or T cells enriched from blood (not recorded which). CDR3 nucleotides: TGTGCCAGCAGCGTAATTAGCCTTCGGAACAATGAGCAGTTCTTC. Translated, it gives CASSVISLRNNEQFF.